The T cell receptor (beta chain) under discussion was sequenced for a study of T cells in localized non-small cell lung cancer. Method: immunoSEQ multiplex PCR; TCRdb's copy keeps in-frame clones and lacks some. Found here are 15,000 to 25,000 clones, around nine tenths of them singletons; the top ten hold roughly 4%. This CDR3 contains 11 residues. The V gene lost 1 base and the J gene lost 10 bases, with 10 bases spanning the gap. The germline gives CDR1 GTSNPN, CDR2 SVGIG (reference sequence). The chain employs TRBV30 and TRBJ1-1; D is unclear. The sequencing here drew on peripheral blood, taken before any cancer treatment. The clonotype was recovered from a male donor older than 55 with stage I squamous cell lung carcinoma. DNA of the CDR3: TGTGCCTGGAGTGAAGGGCAACGAGCTTTCTTT. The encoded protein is CAWSEGQRAFF.